This T cell receptor beta chain was found in a study of T-cell reconstitution after alpha-beta-depleted transplantation in children. Study-level findings and limits: Reported findings indicate that, about two months after transplant, alpha-beta T cells came from several hundred expanded clones, which were derived from non-depleted graft cells. T cells produced anew were the main source of T-cell counts and diversity one year after transplant. Certain patients had high TCRbeta diversity at day 60, and it came from recipient T cells and thymic progenitors that survived.

Trimming shortened V by 2 bases and J by 0 bases, and 10 bases separated the two germline ends. The CDR3 consists of 16 residues. Per germline, CDR1 MNHEY and CDR2 SVGAGI. Unique molecular identifiers featured in how the TCRbeta library was prepared. TCRdb ran MiXCR on the PCR reads and lists one entry per CDR3 protein. Of approximately 300,000 distinct CDR3 sequences detected, roughly a tenth appear once; the ten largest clones hold less than 8%. Concerning this clonotype itself: Its antigen is as yet unknown.

This clonotype originated in a boy under two years old with acute myeloid leukemia, due to receive a stem cell transplant. The sequencing used PBMCs, collected before TCRalphabeta/CD19-depleted stem cell transplant. V and J are TRBV6-5 and TRBJ1-4; D uncertain. DNA of the CDR3: TGTGCCAGCAGTTACAGGGTGGCAGCAACTAATGAAAAACTGTTTTTT. Encoded protein: CASSYRVAATNEKLFF.